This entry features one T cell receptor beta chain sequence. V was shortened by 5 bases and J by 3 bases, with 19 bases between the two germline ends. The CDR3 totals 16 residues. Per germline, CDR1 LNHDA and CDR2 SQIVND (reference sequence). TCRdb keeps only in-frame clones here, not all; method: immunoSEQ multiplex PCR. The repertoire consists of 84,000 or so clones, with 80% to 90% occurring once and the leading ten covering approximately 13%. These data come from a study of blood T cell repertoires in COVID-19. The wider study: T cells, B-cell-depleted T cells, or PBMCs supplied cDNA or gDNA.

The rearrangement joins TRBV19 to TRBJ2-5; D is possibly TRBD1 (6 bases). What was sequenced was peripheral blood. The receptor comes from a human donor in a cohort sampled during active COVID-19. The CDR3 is CASSFRQVRFEETQYF. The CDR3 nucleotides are TGTGCCAGTAGTTTTCGACAGGTCCGGTTCGAAGAGACCCAGTACTTC.